The 23 T cell receptor beta chains listed next were all sequenced from one sample in a study of CXCR3-negative and CXCR3-positive naive CD8 T cells. The authors prepared UMI-labeled TRB cDNA libraries by 5' RACE. TCRdb re-called the 5' RACE reads and shows each CDR3 protein once, DNA omitted. The listing records around 140,000 distinct CDR3 sequences. The sample was naive CXCR3- CD8+ T cells from blood. Subset in this sample: CD45RO-CCR7+CD27+CD95- naive CD8+ T cells lacking CXCR3 (TNR3-). The receptors here all came from a human donor in good health. Some clones in this sample may be carry-over from other donors' samples.

The V and J genes are TRBV25-1 and TRBJ2-2. This CDR3 is 14 amino acids long. In germline, CDR1 is MGHDK, CDR2 SYGVNS. Here the CDR3 reads CASAETQNTGELFF.

The V and J genes are TRBV6-6 and TRBJ1-5. Germline values: CDR1 MNHNY, CDR2 SVGAGI (reference sequence). This CDR3 is 18 amino acids long. This chain's CDR3 is CASSYSSGTEFSNQPQHF.

This chain uses TRBV4-1 with TRBJ2-1; TCRdb gives TRBD1 as the D gene, but with no DNA this cannot be confirmed. This CDR3 has 14 amino acids. Germline loops: CDR1 MGHRA, CDR2 YSYEKL. The CDR3 reads CASSQRDRDNEQFF.

The CDR3 spells CASSVATLNTDTQYF. This chain connects TRBV9 to TRBJ2-3. CDR1 and CDR2 (germline): SGDLS, YYNGEE. The CDR3 loop spans 15 amino acids.

V usage is TRBV10-3 and J usage is TRBJ2-1; TCRdb's D gene call, TRBD1, goes unchecked for lack of DNA. Germline-derived CDR1 and CDR2 are ENHRY and SYGVKD. CDR3 size: 16 residues. CDR3 sequence reads: CAIRPLGADQNNEQFF.

The rearrangement uses TRBV4-3 and TRBJ2-2. The CDR3 consists of 14 residues. The germline CDR1 and CDR2 sequences are LGHNA and YSLEER. The CDR3: CASSQDSAAGELFF.

This chain uses TRBV4-3 with TRBJ2-2; TCRdb reports TRBD1, a call that lacks DNA to check it against. CDR3 length: 17 residues. Per germline, CDR1 LGHNA and CDR2 YSLEER. Here the CDR3 reads CASSQEGGIRDTGELFF.

This chain connects TRBV29-1 to TRBJ2-5; the TCRdb D gene call, TRBD1, has no DNA to confirm it. The CDR3 spans 15 residues. CDR1 is SQVTM, CDR2 ANQGSEA, per germline. The chain's CDR3 is CSVEGETGVQETQYF.

The V call is TRBV15, the J call TRBJ2-5; lacking DNA, the TRBD1 call made by TCRdb goes unchecked. Germline V gives CDR1 LNHNV, CDR2 YYDKDF (reference sequence). CDR3 size: 15 residues. CDR3 sequence: CATSRGGTAQETQYF. Supplemented by reference TRBV15 and TRBJ2-5, the full variable domain reads DAMVIQNPRYQVTQFGKPVTLSCSQTLNHNVMYWYQQKSSQAPKLLFHYYDKDFNNEADTPDNFQSRRPNTSFCFLDIRSPGLGDTAMYLCATSRGGTAQETQYFGPGTRLLVL.

The chain carries TRBV2 and TRBJ2-7; TCRdb indicates TRBD1, and absent DNA this call remains unverified. There are 14 residues in the CDR3. The V gene's germline CDR1 is SNHLY and CDR2 FYNNEI. CDR3 protein: CATTPAGRQYEQYF. Based on the CDR3 plus reference TRBV2 and TRBJ2-7, the full variable domain is EPEVTQTPSHQVTQMGQEVILRCVPISNHLYFYWYRQILGQKVEFLVSFYNNEISEKSEIFDDQFSVERPDGSNFTLKIRSTKLEDSAMYFCATTPAGRQYEQYFGPGTRLTVT.

The chain recombines TRBV6-1 with TRBJ2-7. Germline lookup yields CDR1 MNHNS and CDR2 SASEGT. The CDR3 spans 13 residues. The CDR3 spells CASSESGVYEQYF.

The rearrangement uses TRBV28 and TRBJ2-5; TCRdb proposes TRBD1, but this gene call is untestable without DNA. Germline loops: CDR1 MDHEN, CDR2 SYDVKM. CDR3 length: 15 residues. The CDR3 loop is CASSDLGTRKETQYF.

The gene calls are TRBV12-3 or TRBV12-4 and TRBJ2-6; TCRdb indicates TRBD1, and absent DNA this call remains unverified. The CDR3 sequence is 15 residues long. The CDR3 here is CASSQTGGGANVLTF.

The CDR3 loop is CASSGRSQGQPQHF. The V gene is TRBV9, the J gene TRBJ1-5; TCRdb names TRBD1, which stays unverified in the absence of DNA. The V gene's germline CDR1 is SGDLS and CDR2 YYNGEE. The CDR3 extends over 14 amino acids.

V and J are TRBV7-9 and TRBJ1-3. Germline V gives CDR1 SEHNR, CDR2 FQNEAQ (reference sequence). The CDR3 has 16 amino acids. The CDR3 loop reads CASSNPGRDSGNTIYF.

The chain combines TRBV11-2 with TRBJ2-7; absent DNA, TCRdb's TRBD1 call cannot be checked. This CDR3 spans 15 amino acids. Germline V gene data show CDR1 as SGHAT and CDR2 as FQNNGV. The chain's CDR3 is CASSSRDRDFREQYF.

The V call is TRBV13, the J call TRBJ2-3. Germline CDR1 and CDR2: PRHDT and FYEKMQ (reference sequence). The CDR3 spans 14 residues. The CDR3 here is CASSFRTPTDTQYF.

This chain joins TRBV7-2 and TRBJ2-7; TCRdb's D call of TRBD2 is untestable without DNA. This CDR3 spans 14 amino acids. CDR1 is SGHTA and CDR2 is FQGNSA in the germline V gene. The CDR3 region is CASSFGLAPYEQYF.

J is TRBJ2-2 and V is TRBV5-1; the TCRdb call, TRBD2, lacks DNA for checking. In germline, CDR1 is SGHRS, CDR2 YFSETQ. The CDR3 extends over 15 amino acids. CDR3 in amino acids: CASSFWAENTGELFF.

This chain uses TRBV11-3 with TRBJ1-2. Germline loops: CDR1 SGHNT, CDR2 YENEEA. This CDR3 contains 17 residues. CDR3 residues: CASSLVPSLAGQDGYTF. Drawing the rest from reference TRBV11-3 and TRBJ1-2, the complete variable domain is EAGVVQSPRYKIIEKKQPVAFWCNPISGHNTLYWYLQNLGQGPELLIRYENEEAVDDSQLPKDRFSAERLKGVDSTLKIQPAELGDSAVYLCASSLVPSLAGQDGYTFGSGTRLTVV.

The V and J genes are TRBV3-1 and TRBJ2-1; TCRdb proposes TRBD2, but this gene call is untestable without DNA. This CDR3 has 17 residues. CDR1 is LGHDT, CDR2 YNNKEL, per germline (reference sequence). The CDR3 sequence is CASSQATTRGGYNEQFF.

The J gene is TRBJ2-2, the V gene TRBV9; there is no DNA to check the TCRdb D call of TRBD1. The CDR3 is made up of 16 amino acids. The germline V gene has CDR1 SGDLS and CDR2 YYNGEE. The CDR3 region is CASSEEPGPNTGELFF.

The V and J genes are TRBV5-1 and TRBJ2-2; TCRdb lists TRBD1, though no DNA is available to test this call. Germline lookup yields CDR1 SGHRS and CDR2 YFSETQ. CDR3 size: 12 residues. CDR3 sequence: CASRTGTGELFF.